This T cell receptor (beta chain) comes out of a study of cytomegalovirus exposure and HLA in healthy donors. Study-wide results and caveats: Later analysis indicated greater clonal expansion among HLA-associated TCR beta chains than among equally common other chains. Fewer N-insertions than the roughly 700-donor mean were reportedly shown by an Asian-associated ancestry cluster in a later analysis. Another analysis was done later, and it associated fewer than 20,000 TCR beta sequences with HLA alleles at 0.05 false discovery rate.

The PCR ran on 60 Vbeta and 13 Jbeta primers. Assay used: immunoSEQ multiplex PCR; TCRdb lists only in-frame clones, some missing. The sample has under 170,000 clones, around 74% seen once. Regarding this clone: Its antigen is currently unknown.

Deletions cut 7 bases from V and 8 bases from J, with 11 bases between. CDR3 length: 11 residues. Per the germline V gene, CDR1 is MDHEN and CDR2 is SYDVKM. Sequences were obtained from PBMCs. The source is a man aged 50-59 years in good health and CMV-seropositive. This rearrangement joins TRBV28 to TRBJ1-1; D possibly corresponds to TRBD1 (6 bases). The CDR3 DNA follows: TGTGCCAGCACCTTCAGGGGAGAAGCTTTCTTT. Its protein is CASTFRGEAFF.